The next 8 T cell receptor beta chains were all read from a single sample in a study of T cell responses to AZD1222 COVID-19 vaccine. The method was immunoSEQ multiplex PCR; TCRdb's version includes in-frame clones alone and lacks a portion of them. The profile shows 110,000 to 150,000 clones, 88% of them singletons. This specimen consisted of peripheral blood, obtained 28 days after the second AZD1222 dose. These receptor sequences come from an adult who received the AZD1222 COVID-19 vaccine.

The chain employs TRBV3-1 (or the pseudogene TRBV3-2) and TRBJ1-1; TRBD1 is a possible D gene (5 bases). Germline CDR1 is LGHDT and CDR2 is YNNKEL (reference sequence). The CDR3 contains 14 residues. Trimming removed 1 base from V and 14 bases from J, with 20 bases in between. The CDR3 sequence: CASSQVGGGGESFF. DNA for the CDR3: TGTGCCAGCAGCCAAGTCGGGGGTGGCGGCGAATCCTTCTTT.

V usage is TRBV5-1 and J usage is TRBJ1-1; D is ambiguous. CDR1 is SGHRS, CDR2 YFSETQ, per germline. The CDR3 consists of 14 residues. V was pared by 5 bases and J by 1 base, with 12 bases between. The CDR3 DNA follows: TGCGCCAGCAGTTCGATTACAACGAACACTGAAGCTTTCTTT. It encodes CASSSITTNTEAFF.

J is TRBJ2-5 and V is TRBV7-6, with 8 bases lining up with TRBD2. Trimming took 6 bases from V and 5 from J; bases not matched to a gene: 14. The CDR3 has 16 residues. The germline V gene has CDR1 SGHVS and CDR2 FNYEAQ. CDR3 loop: CASSGGRAGDGETQYF. The CDR3 DNA reads TGTGCCAGCAGTGGGGGGAGAGCGGGAGATGGGGAGACCCAGTACTTC.

V and J are TRBV28 and TRBJ1-1; weak D call: TRBD1 (6 bases). V was clipped by 7 bases and J by 9 bases, with 12 bases between them. The germline CDR1 and CDR2 sequences are MDHEN and SYDVKM. The length of the CDR3 is 11 residues. The CDR3 DNA reads as TGTGCCAGCAAAGTCGACAGGAAAGCTTTCTTT. It specifies CASKVDRKAFF.

CDR3 amino acids: CASSDTGTVYGYTF. Here the CDR3 DNA reads TGTGCCAGCAGTGACACCGGGACAGTGTATGGCTACACCTTC. This chain uses TRBV6-1 with TRBJ1-2, with 7 bases lining up with TRBD1. Germline assignment: CDR1 MNHNS and CDR2 SASEGT. The J segment lost 5 bases and the V segment lost 3 bases, leaving 6 bases of the junction unmatched. This CDR3 has 14 amino acids.

V gene TRBV2 combines with J gene TRBJ1-6; 8 nucleotides match TRBD1. Germline assignment: CDR1 SNHLY and CDR2 FYNNEI. With V trimmed by 6 bases and J by 7 bases, 5 bases remained unmatched. This CDR3 has 14 amino acids. CDR3 loop: CASSATGGNSPLHF. The CDR3 DNA follows: TGTGCCAGCAGCGCCACAGGGGGAAATTCACCCCTCCACTTT.

The chain joins TRBV20-1 to TRBJ2-7; maybe TRBD1 (7 bases). Trimming removed 3 bases from V and 5 bases from J, with 11 bases in between. Germline values: CDR1 DFQATT, CDR2 SNEGSKA (reference sequence). This CDR3 is 12 amino acids long. This CDR3 reads CSASFRGDEQYF. The CDR3 DNA sequence: TGCAGTGCTAGTTTCAGGGGGGACGAGCAGTACTTC.

This chain links TRBV9 with TRBJ2-5; D unclear. Per the germline V gene, CDR1 is SGDLS and CDR2 is YYNGEE. The CDR3 totals 14 residues. V gave up 4 bases and J gave up 1 base, with 11 bases separating them. The CDR3 region is CASSRVISQETQYF. CDR3 nucleotides: TGTGCCAGCAGCCGAGTGATCTCCCAAGAGACCCAGTACTTC.